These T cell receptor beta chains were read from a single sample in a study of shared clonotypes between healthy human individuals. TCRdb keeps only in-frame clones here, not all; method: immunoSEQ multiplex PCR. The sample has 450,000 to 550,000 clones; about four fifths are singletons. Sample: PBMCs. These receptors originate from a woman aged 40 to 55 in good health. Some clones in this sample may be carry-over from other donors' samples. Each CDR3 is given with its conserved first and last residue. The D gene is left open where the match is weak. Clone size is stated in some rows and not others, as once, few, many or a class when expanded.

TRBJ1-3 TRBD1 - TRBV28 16 CASSPRRGLTGNTIYF TGTGCCAGCAGTCCCAGAAGGGGGCTGACTGGAAACACCATATATTTT
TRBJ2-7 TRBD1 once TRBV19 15 CASSIRPGGYYEQYF TGTGCCAGTAGTATCCGGCCAGGGGGCTACTACGAGCAGTACTTC
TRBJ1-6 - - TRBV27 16 CASSNRGGSYNSPLHF TGTGCCAGCAGTAATAGGGGGGGATCCTATAATTCACCCCTCCACTTT
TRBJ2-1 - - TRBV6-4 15 CASSDSTGRGDEQFF TGTGCCAGCAGTGACTCGACCGGTAGGGGGGATGAGCAGTTCTTC
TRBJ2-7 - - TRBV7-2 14 CASSLDRSSYEQYF TGTGCCAGCAGCTTAGACAGGAGTTCCTACGAGCAGTACTTC
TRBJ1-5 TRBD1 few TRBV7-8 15 CASSSGQGASRPQHF TGTGCCAGCAGCTCTGGACAGGGGGCTTCTCGGCCCCAGCATTTT
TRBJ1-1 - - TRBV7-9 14 CASSLGQAHVEAFF TGTGCCAGCAGCTTAGGGCAGGCACATGTTGAAGCTTTCTTT
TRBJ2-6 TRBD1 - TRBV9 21 CASSVRPGQGTLGAGANVLTF TGTGCCAGCAGCGTACGACCGGGACAGGGGACACTGGGGGCTGGGGCCAACGTCCTGACTTTC
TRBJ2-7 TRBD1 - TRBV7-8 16 CASSLAPKTGNYEQYF TGTGCCAGCAGCTTAGCCCCCAAGACAGGGAACTACGAGCAGTACTTC
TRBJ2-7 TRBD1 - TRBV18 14 CASSPLTGGHEQYF TGTGCCAGCTCACCCCTGACAGGGGGGCACGAGCAGTACTTC
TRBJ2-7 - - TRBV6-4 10 CARRRYEQYF TGTGCCAGGAGGCGCTACGAGCAGTACTTC
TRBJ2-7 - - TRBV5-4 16 CASSLEGGTVAGEQYF TGTGCCAGCAGCTTGGAAGGGGGGACAGTGGCCGGCGAGCAGTACTTC
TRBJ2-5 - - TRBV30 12 CAWSATMETQYF TGTGCCTGGAGCGCGACTATGGAGACCCAGTACTTC
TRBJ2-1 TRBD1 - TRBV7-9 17 CASSPVLDRGNYNEQFF TGTGCCAGCAGCCCCGTACTGGACAGGGGGAACTACAATGAGCAGTTCTTC
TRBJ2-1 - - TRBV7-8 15 CASSLEGGSYNEQFF TGTGCCAGCAGCTTAGAGGGCGGCTCCTACAACGAGCAGTTCTTC
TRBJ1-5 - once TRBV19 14 CASSIRGGNQPQHF TGTGCCAGTAGTATTCGGGGGGGGAATCAGCCCCAGCATTTT
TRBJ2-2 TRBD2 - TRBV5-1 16 CASSSLLAGGTGELFF TGCGCCAGCAGCTCTCTACTAGCGGGAGGCACCGGGGAGCTGTTTTTT
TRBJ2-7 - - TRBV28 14 CASSLLPGSYEQYF TGTGCCAGCAGTTTATTACCGGGGTCCTACGAGCAGTACTTC
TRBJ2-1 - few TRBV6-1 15 CASSEAGTGHNEQFF TGTGCCAGCAGTGAAGCCGGGACTGGACACAATGAGCAGTTCTTC
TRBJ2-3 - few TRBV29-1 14 CSVVGGGTTDTQYF TGCAGCGTTGTGGGGGGAGGAACCACAGATACGCAGTATTTT
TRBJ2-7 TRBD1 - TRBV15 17 CATSRDPSDRVTYEQYF TGTGCCACCAGCAGAGATCCATCGGACAGGGTTACCTACGAGCAGTACTTC
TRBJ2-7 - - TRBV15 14 CATSRDSITYEQYF TGTGCCACCAGCAGGGACAGTATAACCTACGAGCAGTACTTC
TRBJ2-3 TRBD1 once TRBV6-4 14 CASSETGDTDTQYF TGTGCCAGCAGTGAGACAGGGGACACAGATACGCAGTATTTT
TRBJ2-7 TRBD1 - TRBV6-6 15 CASSWDRGSYYEQYF TGTGCCAGCAGTTGGGACAGGGGTTCTTACTACGAGCAGTACTTC
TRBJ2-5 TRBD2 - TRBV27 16 CASSPRLAASLETQYF TGTGCCAGCAGTCCCAGACTAGCGGCCTCATTGGAGACCCAGTACTTC
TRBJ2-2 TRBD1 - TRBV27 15 CASSNRGPVTGELFF TGTGCCAGCAGCAACAGGGGGCCCGTCACCGGGGAGCTGTTTTTT
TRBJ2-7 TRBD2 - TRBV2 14 CASVLAAGGYEQYF TGTGCCAGCGTACTAGCTGCGGGAGGTTACGAGCAGTACTTC
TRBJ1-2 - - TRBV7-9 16 CASSEIGAGDFVLLTF TGTGCCAGCAGCGAAATAGGAGCAGGAGACTTCGTCTTATTGACCTTC
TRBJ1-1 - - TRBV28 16 CASSPLPARGSTEAFF TGTGCCAGCAGTCCCCTCCCGGCGCGGGGAAGCACTGAAGCTTTCTTT
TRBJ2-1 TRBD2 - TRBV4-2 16 CASSQGGGRVYNEQFF TGTGCCAGCAGCCAAGGTGGGGGGAGGGTTTACAATGAGCAGTTCTTC
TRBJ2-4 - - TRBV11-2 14 CASSPQGGGNIQYF TGTGCCAGCAGTCCCCAGGGGGGAGGAAACATTCAGTACTTC
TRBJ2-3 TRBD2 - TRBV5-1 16 CASRERAGVSTDTQYF TGCGCCAGCAGAGAAAGAGCGGGAGTTAGCACAGATACGCAGTATTTT
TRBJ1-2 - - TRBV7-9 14 CASSLSLGVDGYTF TGTGCCAGCAGCTTAAGTTTAGGGGTTGACGGCTACACCTTC
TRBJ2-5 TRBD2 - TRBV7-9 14 CASSRLAGEETQYF TGTGCCAGCAGCCGACTAGCGGGAGAAGAGACCCAGTACTTC
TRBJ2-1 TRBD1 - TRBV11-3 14 CASTKGTGSNEQFF TGTGCCAGCACCAAAGGGACAGGGAGTAATGAGCAGTTCTTC
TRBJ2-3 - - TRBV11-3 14 CASSAGLITDTQYF TGTGCCAGCAGCGCAGGACTCATCACAGATACGCAGTATTTT
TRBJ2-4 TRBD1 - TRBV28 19 CASSLTGGPFSVAKNIQYF TGTGCCAGCAGTCTGACAGGGGGGCCCTTTTCTGTAGCCAAAAACATTCAGTACTTC
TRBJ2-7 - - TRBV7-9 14 CASSFLAGVHEQYF TGTGCCAGCAGCTTTTTGGCAGGGGTCCACGAGCAGTACTTC
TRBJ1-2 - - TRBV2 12 CASSGSLYGYTF TGTGCCAGCAGTGGGTCATTATATGGCTACACCTTC
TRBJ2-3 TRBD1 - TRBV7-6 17 CASSGDRGDVGTDTQYF TGTGCCAGCAGCGGTGACAGGGGAGATGTCGGCACAGATACGCAGTATTTT
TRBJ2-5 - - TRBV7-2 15 CASSKRALGVETQYF TGTGCCAGCAGCAAAAGGGCCCTGGGGGTGGAGACCCAGTACTTC
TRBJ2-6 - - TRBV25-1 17 CASSQIGDGTGANVLTF TGTGCCAGCAGTCAGATAGGGGACGGGACTGGGGCCAACGTCCTGACTTTC
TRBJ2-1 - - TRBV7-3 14 CASSSQPIEGEQFF TGTGCCAGCAGCTCCCAACCAATAGAGGGTGAGCAGTTCTTC
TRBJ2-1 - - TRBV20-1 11 CSASSRGEQFF TGCAGTGCTTCCTCCCGTGGTGAGCAGTTCTTC